This T cell receptor beta chain was retrieved from a study of radiotherapy plus CTLA-4 blockade in lung cancer (dated by TCRdb to 2016 to 2019). About the study as a whole: Objective responses occurred in more than 15% of enrolled patients, and under 40% achieved disease control.

According to the germline V gene, CDR1 reads SGHRS and CDR2 reads YFSETQ. V lost 4 bases and J lost 1 base, and the count of bases not matched to a germline gene is 5. From cysteine to phenylalanine, the CDR3 is 16 amino acids long. Kept here is only the CDR3 DNA, which spans 48 bases and is read in frame from base 1. A word on this clone: Its specific antigen is unknown. There are no base qualities to consult, and no much larger clone falls within one base.

What the work shows at the level of the full study, not this receptor alone: Increased serum interferon-beta after radiation, together with early dynamic changes in blood T cell clones, were reported to be the strongest predictors of response. TCR clones derived from tumors expanded in peripheral blood after treatment with radiotherapy and ipilimumab.

Library creation used the immunoSEQ multiplex PCR assay. The clones in this table, taken by TCRdb from immuneACCESS, are in-frame only. Not every clone is retained; where verified, under half of the shortfall comes from an unresolved V gene, and the cause of the rest is unknown. The sample has 75,000 to 100,000 clones on record, about four fifths of them singletons. The biggest ten clones account for 2.8% of the sample. Focal radiation therapy combined with CTLA-4 blockade (ipilimumab) was tested in patients with chemo-refractory metastatic non-small-cell lung cancer. The V and J genes are TRBV5-1 and TRBJ2-2, and TRBD1 matches 9 of the central bases. This sequence originates from a human donor with non-small cell lung cancer who had a partial response to radiotherapy plus ipilimumab. Some clones in this sample may be carry-over from other donors' samples. The material was peripheral blood, obtained from a patient treated with radiotherapy plus ipilimumab. The CDR3 protein: CASSTPGQGNTGELFF. The sequenced DNA is TGCGCCAGCAGCACGCCGGGACAGGGGAACACCGGGGAGCTGTTTTTT.